The rows below give T cell receptor beta chains drawn from one sample of a study of blood T cell repertoires in COVID-19. Libraries were prepared by immunoSEQ multiplex PCR; TCRdb keeps only in-frame clonotypes and omits some of them. The sample consists of 320,000 or so clones, more than 75% of them appearing once. The sequenced material came from PBMCs or T cells enriched from blood (not recorded which). Every receptor here comes from a woman in her 30s who had recovered from COVID-19. Both conserved end residues are part of each CDR3. A D gene is named only where the DNA matches it firmly. Clone size is not always given. Where it is, it says once, few, many or a class for expanded clones.

TRBD1 | . | TRBJ2-5 | TRBV15 | CATGAGQGRETQYF | TGTGCCACCGGGGCGGGACAGGGCCGGGAGACCCAGTACTTC
. | . | TRBJ1-5 | TRBV19 | CASSIEWASNQPQHF | TGTGCCAGTAGTATAGAATGGGCCAGTAATCAGCCCCAGCATTTT
. | . | TRBJ2-3 | TRBV20-1 | CSAAGEDTQYF | TGCAGTGCTGCCGGGGAAGATACGCAGTATTTT
TRBD1 | . | TRBJ1-6 | TRBV5-1 | CASSPGQTKEVPLHF | TGCGCCAGCAGCCCGGGACAGACGAAAGAAGTACCCCTCCACTTT
TRBD1 | . | TRBJ1-2 | TRBV28 | CASMTGGPYGYTF | TGTGCCAGCATGACAGGGGGCCCCTATGGCTACACCTTC
TRBD1 | . | TRBJ1-1 | TRBV5-8 | CASSLSWTGAEAFF | TGTGCCAGCAGCTTGTCTTGGACAGGGGCGGAAGCTTTCTTT
TRBD1 | few | TRBJ1-1 | TRBV10-1 | CASSESGRGNEAFF | TGCGCCAGCAGTGAGTCGGGCAGGGGGAATGAAGCTTTCTTT
TRBD2 | . | TRBJ2-2 | TRBV7-7 | CASSLSLAGVTGELFF | TGTGCCAGCAGCTTATCGTTAGCGGGGGTCACCGGGGAGCTGTTTTTT
. | . | TRBJ2-6 | TRBV30 | CAWTPLRFGANVLTF | TGTGCCTGGACCCCTTTGCGGTTTGGGGCCAACGTCCTGACTTTC
TRBD1 | . | TRBJ2-5 | TRBV5-4 | CASSPTTGGKETQYF | TGTGCCAGCAGCCCAACGACAGGGGGGAAAGAGACCCAGTACTTC
. | . | TRBJ1-5 | TRBV28 | CALPPDKYSNQPQHF | TGTGCCCTCCCGCCGGACAAGTATAGCAATCAGCCCCAGCATTTT